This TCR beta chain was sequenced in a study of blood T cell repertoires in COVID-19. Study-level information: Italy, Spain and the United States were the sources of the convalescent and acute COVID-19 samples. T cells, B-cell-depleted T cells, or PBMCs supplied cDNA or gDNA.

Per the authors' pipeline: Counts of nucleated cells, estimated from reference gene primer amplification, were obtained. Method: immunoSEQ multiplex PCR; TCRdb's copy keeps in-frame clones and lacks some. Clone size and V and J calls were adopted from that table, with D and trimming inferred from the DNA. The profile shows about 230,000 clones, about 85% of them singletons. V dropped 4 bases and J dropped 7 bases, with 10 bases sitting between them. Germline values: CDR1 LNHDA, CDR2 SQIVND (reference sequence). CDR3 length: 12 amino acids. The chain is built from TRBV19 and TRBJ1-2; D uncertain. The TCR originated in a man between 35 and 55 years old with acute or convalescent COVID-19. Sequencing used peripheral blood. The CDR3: CASSSGWSGYTF. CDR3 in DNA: TGTGCCAGTAGTAGTGGCTGGTCTGGCTACACCTTC. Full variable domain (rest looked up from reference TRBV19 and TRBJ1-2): DGGITQSPKYLFRKEGQNVTLSCEQNLNHDAMYWYRQDPGQGLRLIYYSQIVNDFQKGDIAEGYSVSREKKESFPLTVTSAQKNPTAFYLCASSSGWSGYTFGSGTRLTVV.